This T cell receptor beta chain was captured by sequencing in a study of STAT3 mutations in large granular lymphocyte leukemia. Study-wide points: At least one immunodominant TCR beta clonotype appeared in every T-cell large granular lymphocyte leukemia patient.

With regard to this clone: As yet, its antigen is unknown.

Data came from immunoSEQ multiplex PCR; TCRdb stores just in-frame clones and leaves some out. The sample lists over 10,000 clones, 81% occurring once. The CDR3 is 14 residues long. V lost 7 bases to trimming and J lost 5 bases; unmatched junction nucleotides: 4. Per germline, CDR1 SNHLY and CDR2 FYNNEI. The rearrangement uses TRBV2 and TRBJ2-5; 13 positions match TRBD2. Sequenced material: peripheral blood mononuclear cells. The sequence came from a man aged 60-69 years with T-cell large granular lymphocyte leukemia. Some clones in this sample may be carry-over from other donors' samples. In DNA, the CDR3 is TGTGCCAGCACACTAGCGGGAGGGCTGGAGACCCAGTACTTC. As protein: CASTLAGGLETQYF.